Listed below are T cell receptor beta chains from one sample, sequenced in a study of CD8+ T cells in alopecia areata. The repertoire was sequenced with immunoSEQ multiplex PCR; TCRdb's copy has only in-frame clones and lacks some. The sample shows a few hundred thousand clones, about 68% of them seen only once. The sequencing here drew on CD4+ T cells sorted from blood, taken at week 0. The receptors derive from a human donor with alopecia areata. Both conserved end residues are part of each CDR3. Each record gives: clone size, V gene, D gene, J gene, CDR3 DNA, CDR3 protein. D genes are given only for firm matches. The size field is filled for only some rows; it gives once, few, many or a size class.

>-|TRBV10-3|TRBD2|TRBJ2-3
TGTGCCATCAGTGATAATAGCGGGGGTGTGGCAGATACGCAGTATTTT
CAISDNSGGVADTQYF
>once|TRBV5-1|TRBD1|TRBJ1-2
TGCGCCAGCAGCGCACAGGGGGCGCACTATGGCTACACCTTC
CASSAQGAHYGYTF
>-|TRBV11-2|TRBD1|TRBJ1-2
TGTGCCAGCAGAGACAGGGGGCATAACTATGGCTACACCTTC
CASRDRGHNYGYTF
>-|TRBV9|-|TRBJ1-6
TGTGCCAGCAGCGTAGTGGGGGGTGAGGATTCACCCCTCCACTTT
CASSVVGGEDSPLHF
>-|TRBV29-1|-|TRBJ2-5
TGCAGCGTTGAAGGCCAAGAGACCCAGTACTTC
CSVEGQETQYF
>-|TRBV7-9|TRBD2|TRBJ2-5
TGTGCCAGCAGCTTAACCGGACTAGCGGGGGAGACCCAGTACTTC
CASSLTGLAGETQYF
>-|TRBV18|-|TRBJ1-2
TGTGCCAGCTCACGTGCCGGGACGGAGGATTATGGCTACACCTTC
CASSRAGTEDYGYTF
>few|TRBV10-2|-|TRBJ1-2
TGCGCCAGCAGTGAGTCCGGGGGTTGGATTTCTGGCTACACCTTC
CASSESGGWISGYTF
>-|TRBV6-5|-|TRBJ1-4
TGTGCCACCCGAGGCCTACATGAAAAACTGTTTTTT
CATRGLHEKLFF
>few|TRBV5-1|TRBD2|TRBJ2-5
TGCGCCAGCAGCTTGGACGGGGGGGCAAACCAAGAGACCCAGTACTTC
CASSLDGGANQETQYF
>-|TRBV9|-|TRBJ1-5
TGTGCCAGCAGCCCCGGGGGGCGGAATCAGCCCCAGCATTTT
CASSPGGRNQPQHF
>-|TRBV2|-|TRBJ2-3
TGTGCCAGCAGTTATGCCCCATCAGATACGCAGTATTTT
CASSYAPSDTQYF
>few|TRBV10-3|TRBD2|TRBJ2-3
TGTGCCATCAGTAAGGCGGGGGGCACAGATACGCAGTATTTT
CAISKAGGTDTQYF
>-|TRBV4-2|TRBD2|TRBJ2-1
TGTGCCAGCAGCCCCCGGACTAGCGGGGCTGCCTACAATGAGCAGTTCTTC
CASSPRTSGAAYNEQFF
>-|TRBV6-1|-|TRBJ1-5
TGTGCCAGCAGGCACAATCAGCCCCAGCATTTT
CASRHNQPQHF
>-|TRBV29-1|-|TRBJ1-1
TGCAGCATCAAGAGGGGAGCTGGGAACACTGAAGCTTTCTTT
CSIKRGAGNTEAFF
>-|TRBV30|-|TRBJ2-3
TGTGCCTGGGGTAACACAGATACGCAGTATTTT
CAWGNTDTQYF
>once|TRBV30|TRBD1|TRBJ1-4
TGTGCCTGGGCGACAGGGGGCGTTGAAAAACTGTTTTTT
CAWATGGVEKLFF
>few|TRBV2|-|TRBJ2-3
TGTGCCAGCAGTTCCGGACAGTTAACCGCAGATACGCAGTATTTT
CASSSGQLTADTQYF
>-|TRBV29-1|-|TRBJ2-3
TGCAGCGTTGAACACCTTGCAGATACGCAGTATTTT
CSVEHLADTQYF
>-|TRBV29-1|-|TRBJ2-5
TGCAGCGTAGCTCAGACAGCCTACCAAGAGACCCAGTACTTC
CSVAQTAYQETQYF
>few|TRBV13|TRBD1|TRBJ1-2
TGTGCCAGCAGCCGCCGGGACAGAGCTAACTATGGCTACACCTTC
CASSRRDRANYGYTF
>-|TRBV18|-|TRBJ1-1
TGTGCCAGCTCACCCGGACAGTTTAACACTGAAGCTTTCTTT
CASSPGQFNTEAFF
>-|TRBV25-1|-|TRBJ2-1
TGTGCCAGCAGGGACTACCGGGACTACAATGAGCAGTTCTTC
CASRDYRDYNEQFF
>-|TRBV29-1|-|TRBJ1-1
TGCAGCGTCGAAGACACTAGCACTGAAGCTTTCTTT
CSVEDTSTEAFF
>-|TRBV29-1|-|TRBJ2-3
TGCAGCGCCGGGAAGGGTGTCCAAGGCACCCTGTCGGATACGCAGTATTTT
CSAGKGVQGTLSDTQYF
>-|TRBV29-1|-|TRBJ2-3
TGCAGCGTTGAGGAGGGAGATACGCAGTATTTT
CSVEEGDTQYF
>-|TRBV11-2|-|TRBJ1-6
TGTGCCAGCAGCTTAGGTAGCGGAGTCAATTCACCCCTCCACTTT
CASSLGSGVNSPLHF
>few|TRBV5-4|TRBD1|TRBJ1-1
TGTGCCAGCAGCCGCGAACCGGGACAGGCGAACACTGAAGCTTTCTTT
CASSREPGQANTEAFF
>-|TRBV7-3|TRBD1|TRBJ1-1
TGTGCCAGCAGCTTCTTACCGGGACAGCGGAACACTGAAGCTTTCTTT
CASSFLPGQRNTEAFF
>-|TRBV5-1|TRBD2|TRBJ2-5
TGCGCCAGCAGCCCTCCGGGACTAGCGGAAGAGACCCAGTACTTC
CASSPPGLAEETQYF
>once|TRBV9|TRBD1|TRBJ2-5
TGTGCCAGCAGCCGCAATCCGGGACAGGGGTCAGAGACCCAGTACTTC
CASSRNPGQGSETQYF
>once|TRBV5-4|-|TRBJ2-5
TGTGCCAGCAGCACACCCCAAGAGACCCAGTACTTC
CASSTPQETQYF
>-|TRBV10-3|-|TRBJ1-6
TGTGCCATCAGTCCGGTGGCAGGCGGGAATTCACCCCTCCACTTT
CAISPVAGGNSPLHF
>-|TRBV7-2|-|TRBJ1-1
TGTGCCAGCAGCTTACAGGGGTCCACTGAAGCTTTCTTT
CASSLQGSTEAFF
>-|TRBV20-1|-|TRBJ2-5
TGCAGTGCTAGAATATTGAACACCCAGTACTTC
CSARILNTQYF
>-|TRBV19|-|TRBJ2-1
TGTGCCAGTAGTATGGGGGAGCAGTTCTTC
CASSMGEQFF
>-|TRBV5-1|-|TRBJ2-5
TGCGCCAGCAGCTTGGTTCTCGACCAAGAGACCCAGTACTTC
CASSLVLDQETQYF
>-|TRBV9|TRBD2|TRBJ2-7
TGTGCCAGCAGCCCTAACTCACTAGCGGGGCTCTACGAGCAGTACTTC
CASSPNSLAGLYEQYF
>-|TRBV5-4|TRBD1|TRBJ1-1
TGTGCCAGCAGCCCGGGACAGGGGGGGACTGAAGCTTTCTTT
CASSPGQGGTEAFF
>few|TRBV11-2|-|TRBJ2-5
TGTGCCAGCAGCAGGGAGCCCCAAGAGACCCAGTACTTC
CASSREPQETQYF
>-|TRBV27|TRBD1|TRBJ1-5
TGTGCCAGCAGTTTCCAGGGGGGTCAGCCCCAGCATTTT
CASSFQGGQPQHF
>-|TRBV30|TRBD1|TRBJ1-2
TGTGCCTGGGATGAGGGGGCGAGTGGCTACACCTTC
CAWDEGASGYTF
>-|TRBV29-1|TRBD2|TRBJ2-6
TGCAGCGGGGCACTAGCGGGGGTCCGCGGGGCCAACGTCCTGACTTTC
CSGALAGVRGANVLTF
>few|TRBV7-9|TRBD1|TRBJ1-6
TGTGCCAGCAGCCTAGGACAGGGGAGGAATTCACCCCTCCACTTT
CASSLGQGRNSPLHF
>-|TRBV30|-|TRBJ2-4
TGTGCCTGGAGTGAAGCTGTGTACATTCAGTACTTC
CAWSEAVYIQYF
>many|TRBV5-8|TRBD1|TRBJ2-4
TGTGCCAGCAGCAACGACAGGGTACTAGCCAAAAACATTCAGTACTTC
CASSNDRVLAKNIQYF
>-|TRBV4-2|TRBD2|TRBJ2-2
TGTGCCAGCAGCCAAGGACTAGCGGGGAACACCGGGGAGCTGTTTTTT
CASSQGLAGNTGELFF
>-|TRBV30|-|TRBJ1-2
TGTGCCTGGGGAAGCTCTGGCTACACCTTC
CAWGSSGYTF